The 25 T cell receptor beta chains reported below all come from one sample, sequenced in a study of cytomegalovirus exposure and HLA in healthy donors. Both 60 Vbeta primers and 13 Jbeta primers went into the PCR. Here immunoSEQ multiplex PCR was the method, and the copy in TCRdb shows in-frame clones only, minus some. The sample has approximately 94,000 clones, 76% seen once. Specimen: PBMCs. These receptors were collected from a man aged 25 to 40 in good health and CMV-seropositive.

The chain recombines TRBV29-1 with TRBJ2-2, with D perhaps matching TRBD2 (6 bases). The germline V gene has CDR1 SQVTM and CDR2 ANQGSEA. The CDR3 extends over 13 amino acids. Trimming shortened V by 5 bases and J by 3 bases, and 10 bases separated the two germline ends. The CDR3 protein is CSVRRVDTGELFF. The CDR3 nucleotides read TGCAGCGTTAGGAGGGTTGACACCGGGGAGCTGTTTTTT.

The J gene is TRBJ1-4, the V gene TRBV30, with unresolved D. The V end lost 0 bases, the J end lost 2 bases, and 4 bases lay between the germline ends. Germline CDR1 and CDR2: GTSNPN and SVGIG (reference sequence). The length of the CDR3 is 13 residues. Written as DNA, the CDR3 is TGTGCCTGGAGTGTACAGACTAATGAAAAACTGTTTTTT. Translated: CAWSVQTNEKLFF.

This chain uses TRBV6-5 with TRBJ1-5, with D uncertain. CDR1 is MNHEY, CDR2 SVGAGI, per germline. V was shortened by 6 bases and J by 6 bases, with 15 bases between the two germline ends. This CDR3 comprises 14 residues. Here the CDR3 reads CASRERRESQPQHF. DNA for the CDR3: TGTGCCAGCAGGGAGAGGAGGGAGAGTCAGCCCCAGCATTTT.

The chain joins TRBV2 to TRBJ2-2; D is unclear. The CDR3 sequence is 14 residues long. Germline V gene lookup returns CDR1 SNHLY and CDR2 FYNNEI. Deletions cut 8 bases from V and 0 bases from J, with 10 bases between. For the CDR3, the DNA is TGTGCCAGCCAGGTCATCGCGAACACCGGGGAGCTGTTTTTT. Translated, it gives CASQVIANTGELFF.

This clone was counted only a few times. V and J are TRBV11-2 and TRBJ2-1, with 7 bases aligning to TRBD1. The length of the CDR3 is 14 residues. Germline V gene lookup returns CDR1 SGHAT and CDR2 FQNNGV. Trimming at V came to 5 bases and at J to 7 bases, leaving 8 bases not matched to a gene. The CDR3: CASSREQGWNEQFF. CDR3 DNA sequence: TGTGCCAGCAGCAGGGAACAGGGGTGGAATGAGCAGTTCTTC.

The chain is built from TRBV15 and TRBJ2-1, with TRBD1 as a possible D gene (7 bases). The CDR3 totals 15 residues. CDR1 LNHNV and CDR2 YYDKDF come from the germline V gene (reference sequence). V was pared by 5 bases and J by 8 bases, with 19 bases between. CDR3 in DNA: TGTGCCACCAGCCCCCAGGGGGACTCAGGCCATGAGCAGTTCTTC. Protein product: CATSPQGDSGHEQFF. Based on the CDR3 plus reference TRBV15 and TRBJ2-1, the full variable domain is DAMVIQNPRYQVTQFGKPVTLSCSQTLNHNVMYWYQQKSSQAPKLLFHYYDKDFNNEADTPDNFQSRRPNTSFCFLDIRSPGLGDTAMYLCATSPQGDSGHEQFFGPGTRLTVL.

DNA for the CDR3: TGCAGCGTTGAAACCATAGGCAGGGCCCAAGAGACCCAGTACTTC. It is translated as CSVETIGRAQETQYF. The chain employs TRBV29-1 and TRBJ2-5; possibly TRBD1 for D (5 bases). Germline loops: CDR1 SQVTM, CDR2 ANQGSEA. This CDR3 comprises 15 residues. The V and J ends lost 2 bases and 1 base respectively, with 14 bases between them. The whole variable domain, remainder taken from reference TRBV29-1 and TRBJ2-5, is SAVISQKPSRDICQRGTSLTIQCQVDSQVTMMFWYRQQPGQSLTLIATANQGSEATYESGFVIDKFPISRPNLTFSTLTVSNMSPEDSSIYLCSVETIGRAQETQYFGPGTRLLVL.

The sample holds a few counts of this clone. The V gene is TRBV11-2, the J gene TRBJ2-3; 9 positions agree with TRBD1. V lost 1 base and J lost 11; bases outside the gene matches: 1. Germline CDR1 reads SGHAT; CDR2 reads FQNNGV. CDR3 size: 12 residues. The CDR3 DNA is TGTGCCAGCAGCTTAGCGGACAGGGGGCAGTATTTT. Translating gives CASSLADRGQYF.

V is TRBV13 and J is TRBJ2-7; D uncertain. CDR1 PRHDT and CDR2 FYEKMQ come from the germline V gene (reference sequence). V was pared by 2 bases and J by 6 bases, with 8 bases between. This CDR3 comprises 12 residues. The CDR3 region is CASSLRISEQYF. The CDR3 coding sequence is TGTGCCAGCAGCTTACGTATCTCCGAGCAGTACTTC.

The rearrangement uses TRBV9 and TRBJ2-3; D is unresolved. This CDR3 region has 13 residues. The V end was cut by 4 bases, the J end by 5 bases, with 11 bases between. The germline CDR1 and CDR2 sequences are SGDLS and YYNGEE. CDR3 sequence (DNA): TGTGCCAGCAGCCCAGTTGGGCAAGATACGCAGTATTTT. Residues: CASSPVGQDTQYF.

This chain uses TRBV7-9 with TRBJ1-1; D not resolved. V was pared by 5 bases and J by 11 bases, with 12 bases between. The CDR3 sequence is 11 residues long. The germline CDR1 and CDR2 sequences are SEHNR and FQNEAQ (reference sequence). The DNA for the CDR3 is TGTGCCAGCAGCCCGGGAGGAGACGCTTTCTTT. Amino acids: CASSPGGDAFF.

The rearrangement joins TRBV5-1 to TRBJ2-3, with TRBD2 matching 13 bases. V lost 4 bases, J lost 2 bases, and 4 bases stayed unmatched. Looked up from germline, CDR1 is SGHRS and CDR2 is YFSETQ. This CDR3 region has 16 residues. This CDR3 reads CASSVTSGGVTDTQYF. The CDR3 coding sequence is TGCGCCAGCAGCGTCACTAGCGGGGGGGTCACAGATACGCAGTATTTT. The variable domain in full, with the rest retrieved from reference TRBV5-1 and TRBJ2-3, is KAGVTQTPRYLIKTRGQQVTLSCSPISGHRSVSWYQQTPGQGLQFLFEYFSETQRNKGNFPGRFSGRQFSNSRSEMNVSTLELGDSALYLCASSVTSGGVTDTQYFGPGTRLTVL.

V and J are TRBV29-1 and TRBJ1-1; D is perhaps TRBD1 (6 bases). V was clipped by 6 bases and J by 0 bases, with 14 bases between them. The CDR3 consists of 14 residues. CDR1 is SQVTM and CDR2 is ANQGSEA in the germline V gene. This CDR3 reads CSVPGHRVNTEAFF. CDR3 DNA: TGCAGCGTGCCGGGACACCGGGTGAACACTGAAGCTTTCTTT.

This clone was detected only a few times. The rearrangement links TRBV7-9 to TRBJ2-3; 8 bases agree with TRBD1. This CDR3 comprises 15 residues. Germline CDR1 reads SEHNR; CDR2 reads FQNEAQ (reference sequence). The junction had 11 bases not matched to a gene; V was cut back by 5 bases and J by 7 bases. CDR3 sequence (DNA): TGTGCCAGCAGCCCCCAGGGGGCGAGTTCAAATACGCAGTATTTT. It encodes CASSPQGASSNTQYF. Drawing the rest from reference TRBV7-9 and TRBJ2-3, the complete variable domain is DTGVSQNPRHKITKRGQNVTFRCDPISEHNRLYWYRQTLGQGPEFLTYFQNEAQLEKSRLLSDRFSAERPKGSFSTLEIQRTEQGDSAMYLCASSPQGASSNTQYFGPGTRLTVL.

The genes are TRBV5-4 and TRBJ2-7; 8 bases fit TRBD1. The V and J ends lost 4 bases and 8 bases, in that order; junction bases with no gene match: 14. CDR1 and CDR2 (germline): SGHNT, YYREEE (reference sequence). This CDR3 has 15 amino acids. CDR3 region: CASSADRALPLQQYV. The CDR3 nucleotides read TGTGCCAGCAGCGCGGACAGGGCCCTACCGTTGCAGCAGTACGTC.

The V gene is TRBV19, the J gene TRBJ1-5; TRBD1 agrees at 8 bases. The germline gives CDR1 LNHDA, CDR2 SQIVND (reference sequence). Germline trimming cut 6 bases from V and 0 bases from J; bases unmatched to any gene: 4. The CDR3 covers 15 residues. The CDR3 region is CASRDRVYSNQPQHF. In DNA, the CDR3 is TGTGCCAGTAGGGACAGGGTTTATAGCAATCAGCCCCAGCATTTT. The full variable domain, completed using reference TRBV19 and TRBJ1-5, is DGGITQSPKYLFRKEGQNVTLSCEQNLNHDAMYWYRQDPGQGLRLIYYSQIVNDFQKGDIAEGYSVSREKKESFPLTVTSAQKNPTAFYLCASRDRVYSNQPQHFGDGTRLSIL.

This clone was seen only a few times. V is TRBV21-1 and J is TRBJ2-5; the table's D gene call, TRBD1, was not cross checked with the DNA. TRBV21-1 represents a pseudogene. The CDR3 totals 17 residues. CDR3 bases: TGTGCCAGCAGCAAAGAATCTAGAGGACACCACCAAGAGACCCAGTACTTC. Encoded protein: CASSKESRGHHQETQYF.

This chain connects TRBV25-1 to TRBJ1-1; 7 nucleotides line up with TRBD1. The CDR3 loop spans 14 amino acids. Per germline, CDR1 MGHDK and CDR2 SYGVNS. Trimming took 6 bases from V and 4 from J; bases not matched to a gene: 8. CDR3 residues: CASRTGTLGTEAFF. Written as DNA, the CDR3 is TGTGCCAGCAGGACAGGGACCTTAGGCACTGAAGCTTTCTTT.

This clone was detected a few times. V is TRBV4-3 and J is TRBJ2-7, with D perhaps matching TRBD1 (6 bases). This CDR3 has 16 residues. Trimming removed 1 base from V and 3 bases from J, with 16 bases in between. Germline CDR1 reads LGHNA; CDR2 reads YSLEER. Here the CDR3 DNA reads TGCGCCAGCAGCCAAGGAACAGGGATGGGGGACTACGAGCAGTACTTC. Protein: CASSQGTGMGDYEQYF.

This clone occurred once. The chain uses TRBV2 and TRBJ2-7; D is possibly TRBD2 (6 bases). V gave up 11 bases and J gave up 4 bases, with 12 bases separating them. Germline CDR1 SNHLY, CDR2 FYNNEI. CDR3 length: 11 residues. CDR3 coding DNA: TGTGCCGGCCGGGAGCGGTACGAGCAGTACTTC. It yields the protein CAGRERYEQYF.

The J gene is TRBJ2-1, the V gene TRBV5-1; 9 positions match TRBD2. Germline V gene lookup returns CDR1 SGHRS and CDR2 YFSETQ. V shed 4 bases, J shed 5 bases, and the junction held 7 bases outside the gene matches. The CDR3 extends over 15 amino acids. CDR3 nucleotide sequence: TGCGCCAGCAGCAAGAGGACTAGCGATAACAATGAGCAGTTCTTC. Translated, it gives CASSKRTSDNNEQFF.

The chain combines TRBV4-1 with TRBJ2-3, with TRBD1 identical over 9 bases. Germline lookup yields CDR1 MGHRA and CDR2 YSYEKL. The CDR3 loop spans 13 amino acids. J was trimmed by 7 bases and V by 4 bases; bases with no gene match: 3. The CDR3, as DNA: TGCGCCAGCAGCCCACAGGGGGCTTATACGCAGTATTTT. This gives the protein CASSPQGAYTQYF.

V is TRBV12-5 and J is TRBJ1-5; D remains ambiguous. CDR1 and CDR2 (germline): LGHNT, FRNRAP. The CDR3 loop spans 14 amino acids. Trimming pared 7 bases from V and 5 bases from J, leaving 15 bases between. The CDR3 spells CASALSGRDQPQHF. The CDR3 DNA reads as TGTGCTAGTGCCCTCTCCGGGAGGGATCAGCCCCAGCATTTT.

A single count supports this clone. J is TRBJ1-5 and V is TRBV6-5; no firm D call. Germline loops: CDR1 MNHEY, CDR2 SVGAGI. V dropped 4 bases and J dropped 2 bases, with 12 bases sitting between them. The CDR3 spans 15 residues. Written as DNA, the CDR3 is TGTGCCAGCAGTTTTAGTTCACTAGGCAATCAGCCCCAGCATTTT. This codes for CASSFSSLGNQPQHF.

This chain uses TRBV7-8 with TRBJ2-7, with D maybe TRBD2 (6 bases). CDR1 and CDR2 (germline): SGHVS, FQNEAQ. There are 13 residues in the CDR3. The ends were cut back, 2 bases at V and 4 bases at J, with 9 bases in the middle. Here the CDR3 DNA reads TGTGCCAGCAGCTTAAGTGGAGGGTACGAGCAGTACGTC. This gives the protein CASSLSGGYEQYV.